A selection of T cell receptor beta chains follows, all from one sample in a study of T cell repertoires in cytomegalovirus infection. These receptors' antigens are unknown. TCRdb independently ran MiXCR on the reads; one entry per CDR3 protein. The sample shows some 590,000 distinct CDR3 sequences, 40% of them seen only once. Sample: cultured PBMCs, taken from culture after CMV antigen stimulation. These receptors all stem from a human donor in good health (CMV status not recorded). Some clones in this sample may be carry-over from other donors' samples. Each CDR3 is given with its conserved first and last residue. D genes are given only for firm matches. Clone size is stated in some rows and not others, as once, few, many or a class when expanded.

size	J	D	length	V	CDR3	DNA
-	TRBJ1-2	-	13	TRBV4-3	CASSQGLAYGYTF	TGCGCCAGCAGCCAGGGACTGGCGTATGGCTACACCTTC
-	TRBJ2-1	TRBD1	13	TRBV19	CATDRGKYNEQFF	TGTGCCACGGACAGGGGGAAGTACAATGAGCAGTTCTTC
-	TRBJ2-3	TRBD2	15	TRBV12-5	CASGQLAGPTDTQYF	TGTGCTAGTGGGCAATTAGCGGGACCCACAGATACGCAGTATTTT
many	TRBJ2-3	-	15	TRBV6-1	CASKGSLIFTDTQYF	TGTGCCAGCAAGGGGAGCTTAATATTCACAGATACGCAGTATTTT
-	TRBJ1-1	-	13	TRBV9	CASSVSPESGAFF	TGTGCCAGCAGCGTATCCCCTGAGTCTGGAGCTTTCTTT
-	TRBJ1-2	TRBD1	15	TRBV4-1	CASSQTGQQGYGYTF	TGCGCCAGCAGCCAGACGGGACAGCAGGGGTATGGCTACACCTTC
few	TRBJ1-1	TRBD1	16	TRBV6-1	CASSEVGTALNTEAFF	TGTGCCAGCAGTGAAGTTGGGACAGCCTTGAACACTGAAGCTTTCTTT
-	TRBJ2-7	TRBD2	15	TRBV11-2	CASSRGTIGPSEQYF	TGTGCCAGCAGTCGCGGGACTATCGGGCCCAGCGAGCAGTACTTC
-	TRBJ2-1	TRBD2	16	TRBV3-1	CASSPLGAGAYNEQFF	TGTGCCAGCAGCCCCCTCGGAGCGGGGGCTTACAATGAGCAGTTCTTC
-	TRBJ2-1	-	14	TRBV11-3	CASSFEAQHNEQFF	TGTGCCAGCAGCTTCGAAGCACAGCACAATGAGCAGTTCTTC
few	TRBJ2-5	TRBD2	16	TRBV12-3/TRBV12-4	CASSLTGLAGGETQYF	TGTGCCAGCAGTCTGACAGGACTAGCGGGGGGGGAGACCCAGTACTTC
few	TRBJ1-1	-	13	TRBV9	CASSPPRDTEAFF	TGTGCCAGCAGCCCCCCCCGGGACACTGAAGCTTTCTTT
-	TRBJ2-1	TRBD2	15	TRBV7-2	CASSPLAVSYNEQFF	TGTGCCAGCAGTCCCCTAGCGGTCTCCTACAATGAGCAGTTCTTC
-	TRBJ1-2	TRBD1	15	TRBV6-2/TRBV6-3	CASSYRTGANYGYTF	TGTGCCAGCAGTTACCGGACAGGGGCTAACTATGGCTACACCTTC
few	TRBJ1-2	-	14	TRBV7-2	CASSSQGIGYGYTF	TGTGCCAGCAGCTCACAGGGTATCGGCTATGGCTACACCTTC
few	TRBJ2-4	-	15	TRBV27	CASSRKRIAKNIQYF	TGTGCCAGCAGTCGTAAGCGGATAGCCAAAAACATTCAGTACTTC
-	TRBJ1-4	-	15	TRBV4-1	CASSQVLGGDEKLFF	TGCGCCAGCAGCCAAGTTCTAGGGGGGGATGAAAAACTGTTTTTT
-	TRBJ2-1	-	16	TRBV7-2	CASSLRSAVTYNEQFF	TGTGCCAGCAGCTTAAGGTCGGCGGTAACTTACAATGAGCAGTTCTTC
-	TRBJ1-6	-	13	TRBV20-1	CSAMTEVASPLHF	TGCAGTGCTATGACAGAGGTCGCTTCACCCCTCCACTTT
-	TRBJ1-2	-	16	TRBV28	CASSYRVPIINYGYTF	TGTGCCAGCAGTTATAGGGTCCCTATCATTAACTATGGCTACACCTTC
few	TRBJ2-1	TRBD2	13	TRBV20-1	CSASSGTYNEQFF	TGCAGTGCCTCTAGCGGGACCTACAATGAGCAGTTCTTC
few	TRBJ2-3	TRBD2	14	TRBV10-1	CASSAGGATDTQYF	TGCGCCAGCTCGGCGGGAGGGGCGACAGATACGCAGTATTTT
once	TRBJ2-5	TRBD2	19	TRBV12-3/TRBV12-4	CASSIDRPGLAGGEETQYF	TGTGCCAGCAGTATCGACAGGCCGGGACTAGCGGGGGGAGAGGAGACCCAGTACTTC
-	TRBJ2-5	-	15	TRBV6-1	CATTGRDISGETQYF	TGTGCCACCACAGGAAGGGACATTTCGGGAGAGACCCAGTACTTC
-	TRBJ2-7	-	14	TRBV4-3	CASSQGPQGYEQYF	TGCGCCAGCAGCCAAGGGCCCCAGGGCTACGAGCAGTACTTC
-	TRBJ2-5	TRBD2	13	TRBV6-1	CASKVAGGETQYF	TGTGCCAGCAAAGTAGCGGGGGGAGAGACCCAGTACTTC
-	TRBJ2-2	TRBD1	15	TRBV12-3/TRBV12-4	CASSSDRGHSGELFF	TGTGCCAGCAGCTCCGACAGGGGGCATTCAGGGGAGCTGTTTTTT
few	TRBJ2-7	TRBD2	17	TRBV18	CASSPSSGGSSSYEQYF	TGTGCCAGCTCACCATCTAGCGGGGGTTCCAGCTCCTACGAGCAGTACTTC
-	TRBJ2-6	TRBD2	18	TRBV12-5	CASGSPSGGSSGANVLTF	TGTGCTAGTGGTTCCCCCTCGGGAGGGAGCTCTGGGGCCAACGTCCTGACTTTC
few	TRBJ2-3	-	16	TRBV7-2	CASSLVGGLSTDTQYF	TGTGCCAGCAGCTTAGTCGGGGGGCTTAGCACAGATACGCAGTATTTT
few	TRBJ1-3	-	12	TRBV12-3/TRBV12-4	CASSRTGHTIYF	TGTGCCAGCAGCCGAACAGGACACACCATATATTTT
once	TRBJ1-2	-	11	TRBV12-3/TRBV12-4	CASSLAKGYTF	TGTGCCAGCAGTTTAGCGAAGGGCTACACCTTC
few	TRBJ2-1	-	12	TRBV7-8	CASSRPWNEQFF	TGTGCCAGCAGCAGACCCTGGAATGAGCAGTTCTTC
few	TRBJ2-3	-	13	TRBV7-2	CASSGGLTDTQYF	TGTGCCAGCAGCGGGGGGCTTACAGATACGCAGTATTTT
few	TRBJ2-7	TRBD2	15	TRBV11-2	CASSPERGRAYEQYF	TGTGCCAGCAGTCCAGAGCGCGGGAGAGCCTACGAGCAGTACTTC
-	TRBJ1-4	TRBD1	14	TRBV7-2	CASSPDRADEKLFF	TGTGCCAGCAGCCCCGACAGGGCGGATGAAAAACTGTTTTTT
-	TRBJ2-7	TRBD2	19	TRBV19	CASSLFGGVGLAGVYEQYF	TGTGCCAGTAGTCTGTTCGGAGGAGTAGGACTAGCGGGAGTTTACGAGCAGTACTTC